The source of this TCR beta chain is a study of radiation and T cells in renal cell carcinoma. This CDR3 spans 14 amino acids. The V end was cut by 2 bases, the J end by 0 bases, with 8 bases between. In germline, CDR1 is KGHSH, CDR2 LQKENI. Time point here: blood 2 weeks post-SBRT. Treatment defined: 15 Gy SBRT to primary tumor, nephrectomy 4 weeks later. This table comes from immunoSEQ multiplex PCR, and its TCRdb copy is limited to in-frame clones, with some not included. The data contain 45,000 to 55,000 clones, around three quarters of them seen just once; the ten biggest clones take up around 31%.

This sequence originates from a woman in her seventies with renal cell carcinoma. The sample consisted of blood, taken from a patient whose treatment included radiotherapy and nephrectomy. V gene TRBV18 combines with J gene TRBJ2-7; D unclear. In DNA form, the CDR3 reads TGTGCCAGCTCACCAACTTTGAGCTCCTACGAGCAGTACTTC. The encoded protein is CASSPTLSSYEQYF. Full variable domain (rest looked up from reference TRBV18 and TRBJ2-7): NAGVMQNPRHLVRRRGQEARLRCSPMKGHSHVYWYRQLPEEGLKFMVYLQKENIIDESGMPKERFSAEFPKEGPSILRIQQVVRGDSAAYFCASSPTLSSYEQYFGPGTRLTVT.